Listed here are 13 T cell receptor beta chains from one sample, sequenced in a study of immune heterogeneity within non-small cell lung tumors. Samples each supplied around 600 ng of bulk tumor genomic DNA as template. Every primary tumor yielded several biopsies, spaced far apart, that were taken during surgery. Patients underwent curative surgery for untreated, newly diagnosed non-small cell lung cancer. Multiplex PCR relied on 32 V and 13 J primers to amplify TCR beta CDR3. TCRdb reprocessed the multiplex PCR reads via MiXCR and lists one record per CDR3 protein. The sample lists around 21,000 distinct CDR3 sequences; 28% were seen once. Sequenced input: lung tumor tissue. The receptors shown here come from a man aged 40-49 years with non-small cell lung cancer.

This chain connects TRBV12-3 or TRBV12-4 to TRBJ2-2, with 8 bases matching TRBD1. The V segment lost 6 bases and the J segment 5 bases; nucleotides outside the gene matches: 8. The CDR3 contains 15 residues. This CDR3 is CASSPGQGRTGELFF. For the CDR3, the DNA is TGTGCCAGCAGCCCCGGACAGGGTCGGACCGGGGAGCTGTTTTTT.

This clonotype appeared a few times. The rearrangement uses TRBV9 and TRBJ2-1, with TRBD2 matching 9 bases. V trimming: 0 bases; J trimming: 8 bases; junction bases outside the gene matches: 9. The V gene's germline CDR1 is SGDLS and CDR2 YYNGEE. This CDR3 comprises 16 residues. Written as DNA, the CDR3 is TGTGCCAGCAGCGTAGGTTTCGCGGGAGGGCCCTATGAGCAGTTCTTC. It translates to CASSVGFAGGPYEQFF. Filled out from reference TRBV9 and TRBJ2-1, the complete variable domain reads DSGVTQTPKHLITATGQRVTLRCSPRSGDLSVYWYQQSLDQGLQFLIQYYNGEERAKGNILERFSAQQFPDLHSELNLSSLELGDSALYFCASSVGFAGGPYEQFFGPGTRLTVL.

In this sample, this clonotype turned up many times. The chain recombines TRBV3-1 with TRBJ1-6; D is perhaps TRBD1 (6 bases). The CDR3 loop spans 13 amino acids. Trimming pared 6 bases from V and 5 bases from J, leaving 8 bases between. Germline CDR1 LGHDT, CDR2 YNNKEL (reference sequence). CDR3 residues: CASRAGDNSPLHF. In DNA form, the CDR3 reads TGTGCCAGCAGAGCAGGGGATAATTCACCCCTCCACTTT.

This clonotype was counted at least ten times. The genes are TRBV6-2 or TRBV6-3 and TRBJ2-7; D perhaps matches TRBD2 (6 bases). V lost 2 bases and J 2 bases, leaving 10 bases between the germline ends. This CDR3 is 14 amino acids long. Looked up from germline, CDR1 is MNHEY and CDR2 is SVGEGT. The CDR3 reads CASSYGGVAYEQYF. For the CDR3, the DNA is TGTGCCAGCAGTTACGGCGGGGTTGCCTACGAGCAGTACTTC.

Points on this clonotype: A much larger clone is a single base away; this may be a read error. The rearrangement uses TRBV20-1 and TRBJ2-3, with D hard to call. The CDR3 sequence is 15 residues long. V lost 3 bases to trimming and J lost 5 bases, with 18 bases between them. CDR1 is DFQATT, CDR2 SNEGSKA, per germline (reference sequence). The CDR3 is CSASRPAWARDTQYF. The CDR3 DNA reads as TGCAGTGCTAGTCGCCCCGCGTGGGCCCGAGATACGCAGTATTTT.

The CDR3 region has the DNA TGTGCCAGCAGCTTGGGTGCCGTCTCCTACAATGAGCAGTTCTTC. As protein: CASSLGAVSYNEQFF. The genes are TRBV5-8 and TRBJ2-1; D remains unclear. Germline lookup yields CDR1 SGHTS and CDR2 YDEGEE. The CDR3 spans 15 residues. The V end lost 0 bases, the J end lost 0 bases, and 7 bases lay between the germline ends.

This chain uses TRBV5-1 with TRBJ2-3, with 10 bases identical to TRBD2. V gave up 8 bases and J gave up 2 bases; unmatched junction bases: 11. Germline loops: CDR1 SGHRS, CDR2 YFSETQ. The CDR3 extends over 16 amino acids. CDR3 loop: CASSLGTSEHTDTQYF. The CDR3 nucleotides are TGCGCCAGTAGCCTCGGGACTAGCGAACACACAGATACGCAGTATTTT.

This clonotype was counted a few times. The rearrangement links TRBV9 to TRBJ2-1; either TRBD1 or TRBD2 may supply D (5 bases each). This CDR3 region has 16 residues. Germline V gene sequence: CDR1 SGDLS, CDR2 YYNGEE. Deletions cut 4 bases from V and 3 bases from J, with 17 bases between. CDR3 in amino acids: CASSQPGAGSYNEQFF. DNA of the CDR3: TGTGCCAGCAGCCAACCCGGGGCGGGCAGCTACAATGAGCAGTTCTTC.

This clonotype appeared a few times. This chain uses TRBV7-2 with TRBJ2-3; possible D gene TRBD1, 5 bases. From germline, CDR1 is SGHTA and CDR2 FQGNSA. This CDR3 is built from 16 residues. Trimming pared 4 bases from V and 2 bases from J, leaving 16 bases between. The CDR3 sequence: CASSSRQRSTTDTQYF. DNA for the CDR3: TGTGCCAGCAGCTCCCGACAGCGATCGACCACAGATACGCAGTATTTT.

This clonotype appeared a few times. This sequence joins TRBV14 and TRBJ1-2; D is undetermined. The CDR3 covers 12 residues. V was trimmed by 2 bases and J by 1 base, leaving 2 bases between them. CDR1 and CDR2 (germline): SGHDN, FVKESK. This CDR3 is CASSQNNYGYTF. The CDR3 nucleotides read TGTGCCAGCAGCCAAAATAACTATGGCTACACCTTC.

DNA of the CDR3: TGCGCCAGCAGCTTAGGGTTCATCGGCACAGATACGCAGTATTTT. Amino acids: CASSLGFIGTDTQYF. The V call is TRBV5-1, the J call TRBJ2-3; no clear D gene. The germline V gene encodes CDR1 SGHRS and CDR2 YFSETQ. CDR3 size: 15 residues. V shed 2 bases and J shed 1 base, with 11 bases lying between them.

Comment on this clonotype: Given a much more abundant clone one base away, this may be a read error. The CDR3 loop reads CASGNGTMDSPLHF. CDR3 in DNA: TGTGCTAGTGGTAACGGGACTATGGATTCACCCCTCCACTTT. J is TRBJ1-6 and V is TRBV12-5; tentatively, D is TRBD1 (5 bases). The CDR3 loop spans 14 amino acids. CDR1 and CDR2 (germline): LGHNT, FRNRAP. The V end was cut by 5 bases, the J end by 8 bases, with 13 bases between.

This clonotype was detected only a few times. The rearrangement joins TRBV7-9 to TRBJ2-1; TRBD1 matches 8 bases. Germline V gene sequence: CDR1 SEHNR, CDR2 FQNEAQ (reference sequence). The CDR3 covers 16 residues. V lost 6 bases and J lost 6; bases outside the gene matches: 13. The CDR3 DNA follows: TGTGCCAGCAGGCCTCCGACAGGGGCCTGGGCCAATGAGCAGTTCTTC. This encodes CASRPPTGAWANEQFF.